The 14 T cell receptor beta chains listed next were all sequenced from one sample in a study of technical replicates of blood from several donors. This table comes from immunoSEQ multiplex PCR, and its TCRdb copy is limited to in-frame clones, with some not included. The sample has under 95,000 clones, about 95% seen once. The sample was T cells isolated from PBMCs. These receptors were taken from a human donor in good health.

J is TRBJ2-7 and V is TRBV28, with D perhaps matching TRBD2 (5 bases). V lost 5 bases and J 0 bases, leaving 11 bases between the germline ends. The germline V gene encodes CDR1 MDHEN and CDR2 SYDVKM. This CDR3 has 14 residues. The CDR3 bases are TGTGCCAGCAGTGGAATTAGCGTCTCCTACGAGCAGTACTTC. Protein product: CASSGISVSYEQYF.

V gene TRBV9 combines with J gene TRBJ1-2; tentative D call: TRBD1 (5 bases). V dropped 5 bases and J dropped 4 bases, with 12 bases sitting between them. This CDR3 spans 13 amino acids. In germline, CDR1 is SGDLS, CDR2 YYNGEE. The CDR3 DNA follows: TGTGCCAGCAGTATCGACAGATCCTATGGCTACACCTTC. Its protein is CASSIDRSYGYTF.

The chain combines TRBV5-4 with TRBJ1-1, with 7 bases lining up with TRBD1. Germline assignment: CDR1 SGHNT and CDR2 YYREEE (reference sequence). V was clipped by 0 bases and J by 5 bases; unmatched bases: 10. The CDR3 is 16 residues long. For the CDR3, the DNA is TGTGCCAGCAGCTTGGATTTACAGGGGCCGGGAACTGAAGCTTTCTTT. Its protein product is CASSLDLQGPGTEAFF.

The chain combines TRBV5-4 with TRBJ2-1; D unresolved. CDR1 and CDR2 (germline): SGHNT, YYREEE (reference sequence). Trimming took off 6 bases at V and 7 bases at J, with 11 bases between the two ends. The CDR3 contains 12 residues. The CDR3 nucleotides read TGTGCCAGCACCCCCGACGGGAATGAGCAGTTCTTC. As protein: CASTPDGNEQFF.

The chain employs TRBV13 and TRBJ2-2; D may be TRBD2 (5 bases). This CDR3 has 16 amino acids. Between the trimmed V and J ends, which lost 1 base and 4 bases, there was a span of 13 bases. Germline V gene lookup returns CDR1 PRHDT and CDR2 FYEKMQ (reference sequence). CDR3 residues: CASSLAAGTSTGELFF. Here the CDR3 DNA reads TGTGCCAGCAGCTTAGCCGCGGGTACTAGCACCGGGGAGCTGTTTTTT. Using reference TRBV13 and TRBJ2-2 for the parts outside the CDR3, the full variable domain is AAGVIQSPRHLIKEKRETATLKCYPIPRHDTVYWYQQGPGQDPQFLISFYEKMQSDKGSIPDRFSAQQFSDYHSELNMSSLELGDSALYFCASSLAAGTSTGELFFGEGSRLTVL.

The chain has TRBV5-1 and TRBJ2-6; 10 bases line up with TRBD1. V lost 2 bases, J lost 4 bases, and 3 bases stayed unmatched. The CDR3 length is 16 residues. Germline CDR1 is SGHRS and CDR2 is YFSETQ. The CDR3 reads CASSLDRGPGANVLTF. The CDR3 DNA reads as TGCGCCAGCAGCTTAGACAGGGGGCCGGGGGCCAACGTCCTGACTTTC.

This clone was seen just once. The chain carries TRBV7-9 and TRBJ1-1, with D possibly TRBD1 on 5 matching bases. The V gene lost 5 bases and the J gene lost 4 bases, with 8 bases spanning the gap. CDR3 size: 12 residues. From germline, CDR1 is SEHNR and CDR2 FQNEAQ (reference sequence). CDR3 sequence (DNA): TGTGCCAGCAGCCCAGGGCGCACTGAAGCTTTCTTT. Translating it yields CASSPGRTEAFF.

The chain employs TRBV18 and TRBJ1-2; D is uncertain. The CDR3 contains 14 residues. Germline V gene lookup returns CDR1 KGHSH and CDR2 LQKENI. With 0 bases removed from V and 3 bases from J, the gap between germline ends came to 8 bases. This CDR3 reads CASSPPSSDYGYTF. For the CDR3, the DNA is TGTGCCAGCTCACCACCGTCGTCAGACTATGGCTACACCTTC. Variable domain in full (rest from reference TRBV18 and TRBJ1-2): NAGVMQNPRHLVRRRGQEARLRCSPMKGHSHVYWYRQLPEEGLKFMVYLQKENIIDESGMPKERFSAEFPKEGPSILRIQQVVRGDSAAYFCASSPPSSDYGYTFGSGTRLTVV.

The chain joins TRBV4-1 to TRBJ1-2; D is unresolved. CDR1 and CDR2 (germline): MGHRA, YSYEKL. Deletions cut 1 base from V and 5 bases from J, with 11 bases between. The CDR3 consists of 14 residues. CDR3 residues: CASSQVGREYGYTF. The DNA for the CDR3 is TGCGCCAGCAGCCAAGTCGGGCGGGAGTATGGCTACACCTTC.

The V gene is TRBV6-4, the J gene TRBJ2-1, with 7 bases that match TRBD2. Looked up from germline, CDR1 is MRHNA and CDR2 is SNTAGT. The CDR3 is made up of 15 amino acids. With V trimmed by 0 bases and J by 8 bases, 7 bases remained unmatched. This chain's CDR3 is CASSDSVRERYEQFF. CDR3 in DNA: TGTGCCAGCAGTGACTCGGTGCGGGAGAGGTATGAGCAGTTCTTC.

This clone was counted a few times. The gene calls are TRBV30 and TRBJ1-3; the D gene is possibly TRBD1 (5 bases). The CDR3 length is 15 residues. Germline V gives CDR1 GTSNPN, CDR2 SVGIG (reference sequence). Trimming removed 3 bases from V and 2 bases from J, with 14 bases in between. CDR3 in amino acids: CAWSMRGITGNTIYF. CDR3 nucleotides: TGTGCCTGGAGCATGCGGGGCATCACTGGAAACACCATATATTTT.

In its sample, this clone was seen once. This sequence joins TRBV7-9 and TRBJ2-3, with 9 bases lining up with TRBD2. The CDR3 contains 16 residues. Germline V gene sequence: CDR1 SEHNR, CDR2 FQNEAQ (reference sequence). Trimming cost V 2 bases and J 2 bases; bases outside gene matches: 5. The CDR3 sequence: CASSLNSGRNTDTQYF. The CDR3 DNA sequence: TGTGCCAGCAGCTTAAATAGCGGGAGAAACACAGATACGCAGTATTTT.

The V gene is TRBV6-5, the J gene TRBJ2-1, with TRBD2 matching 14 bases. V was clipped by 2 bases and J by 7 bases; unmatched bases: 1. CDR3 length: 15 residues. The V gene's germline CDR1 is MNHEY and CDR2 SVGAGI. The CDR3 DNA reads TGTGCCAGCAGTTACGGACTAGCGGGAGGAAATGAGCAGTTCTTC. It yields the protein CASSYGLAGGNEQFF.

This sequence joins TRBV28 and TRBJ2-7, with TRBD1 identical over 8 bases. Germline V lookup: CDR1 MDHEN, CDR2 SYDVKM. This CDR3 region has 14 residues. Germline trimming cut 3 bases from V and 5 bases from J; bases unmatched to any gene: 6. CDR3 residues: CASSLLDRVHEQYF. CDR3 DNA sequence: TGTGCCAGCAGTTTGCTGGACAGGGTACACGAGCAGTACTTC.